The rows below give T cell receptor beta chains drawn from one sample of a study of Tregs in tolerant kidney transplant recipients. Their antigen targets remain unknown. Using immunoSEQ multiplex PCR, the repertoire was profiled, and TCRdb retains in-frame clones only, with some absent. Of thousands of clones listed, around half are singletons. Sequenced input: CD4+ T cells from blood cultured with allogeneic cells. These receptor sequences come from a human donor in good health. The CDR3 runs from the conserved cysteine through the conserved F or W. The D gene is left open where the match is weak. Only part of the rows carry a size: once, few, many, or a class if the clone is expanded.

clone_size	d_call	v_call	j_call	cdr3_aa	cdr3_nt
NA	NA	TRBV11-2	TRBJ2-2	CASSFGWVTGELFF	TGTGCCAGCAGCTTCGGATGGGTCACCGGGGAGCTGTTTTTT
NA	TRBD2	TRBV6-1	TRBJ2-3	CASSDPKASGRGGDTQYF	TGTGCCAGCAGTGACCCTAAAGCTAGCGGGAGGGGGGGAGATACGCAGTATTTT
many	TRBD2	TRBV30	TRBJ2-3	CAWKGLAGADTQYF	TGTGCCTGGAAGGGACTAGCGGGAGCGGATACGCAGTATTTT
NA	NA	TRBV2	TRBJ1-2	CASSFTTGRLGYTF	TGTGCCAGCAGCTTCACGACGGGTCGCCTCGGCTACACCTTC
NA	TRBD1	TRBV4-1	TRBJ2-3	CASSHLGTGGTDTQYF	TGCGCCAGCAGCCACCTGGGGACAGGGGGCACAGATACGCAGTATTTT
NA	TRBD1	TRBV6-6	TRBJ1-2	CASSLQGNYGYTF	TGTGCCAGCAGTCTACAGGGGAACTATGGCTACACCTTC
large	NA	TRBV27	TRBJ1-5	CASSFNGYSNQPQHF	TGTGCCAGCAGTTTTAACGGATATAGCAATCAGCCCCAGCATTTT
many	NA	TRBV4-2	TRBJ2-1	CASSQVRGGINSYNEQFF	TGTGCCAGCAGCCAAGTCAGGGGGGGTATAAACTCCTACAATGAGCAGTTCTTC
NA	NA	TRBV6-7	TRBJ2-1	CAPKRKDEQFF	TGTGCCCCCAAACGGAAGGATGAGCAGTTCTTC
NA	NA	TRBV18	TRBJ1-2	CASSRDYGYTF	TGTGCCAGCTCACGAGACTATGGCTACACCTTC
NA	NA	TRBV7-3	TRBJ2-3	CASSFSVRGTDTQYF	TGTGCCAGCAGCTTTTCAGTCAGAGGCACAGATACGCAGTATTTT
NA	TRBD2	TRBV6-9	TRBJ2-5	CASSWSGRVGETQYF	TGTGCCAGCAGTTGGAGCGGGAGAGTCGGAGAGACCCAGTACTTC
few	TRBD1	TRBV18	TRBJ1-2	CASSRTGGMYGYGYTF	TGTGCCAGCTCACGGACAGGGGGCATGTACGGATATGGCTACACCTTC
NA	NA	TRBV2	TRBJ1-5	CASSRGKEPQHF	TGTGCCAGCAGCCGAGGGAAGGAGCCCCAGCATTTT
few	NA	TRBV7-7	TRBJ1-5	CASSLDRGSNQPQHF	TGTGCTAGCAGCTTAGATCGAGGGAGCAATCAGCCCCAGCATTTT
NA	NA	TRBV28	TRBJ1-2	CASGSAHYGYTF	TGTGCCAGCGGCAGCGCGCACTATGGCTACACCTTC
NA	NA	TRBV9	TRBJ1-5	CASSVGWSNQPQHF	TGTGCCAGCAGCGTAGGGTGGAGCAATCAGCCCCAGCATTTT
once	NA	TRBV19	TRBJ2-3	CASSFASTDTQYF	TGTGCCAGTAGTTTTGCTAGCACAGATACGCAGTATTTT
few	NA	TRBV5-6	TRBJ1-2	CASSFDRRGGGYTF	TGTGCCAGCAGCTTCGATCGCAGGGGCGGTGGCTACACCTTC
few	TRBD1	TRBV11-2	TRBJ1-3	CASSLIGRGLGNTIYF	TGTGCCAGCAGCTTAATTGGCAGGGGGCTTGGAAACACCATATATTTT
NA	NA	TRBV14	TRBJ1-2	CASSPLQRDYGYTF	TGTGCCAGCAGCCCCCTTCAACGAGACTATGGCTACACCTTC
NA	TRBD1	TRBV7-9	TRBJ1-1	CASSSSRGTGRNTEAFF	TGTGCCAGCAGCTCAAGCCGAGGGACAGGGAGGAACACTGAAGCTTTCTTT
NA	TRBD1	TRBV13	TRBJ1-4	CASSRPPDRPFEKLFF	TGTGCCAGCAGCCGCCCCCCGGACAGGCCCTTTGAAAAACTGTTTTTT
medium-sized	TRBD1	TRBV27	TRBJ1-6	CASSSPGRGRVSPLHF	TGTGCCAGCAGTTCCCCGGGGAGGGGGCGCGTTTCACCCCTCCACTTT
large	NA	TRBV15	TRBJ1-3	CATSADSGNTIYF	TGTGCCACCAGCGCCGACTCTGGAAACACCATATATTTT
once	NA	TRBV9	TRBJ1-1	CASSADSMNTEAFF	TGTGCCAGCAGCGCCGACAGTATGAACACTGAAGCTTTCTTT
NA	NA	TRBV7-8	TRBJ1-4	CASSLKPLNVVGEKLFF	TGTGCCAGCAGCTTAAAACCCTTGAACGTAGTGGGTGAAAAACTGTTTTTT
NA	TRBD1	TRBV18	TRBJ2-7	CASSPLTGTGSEQYF	TGTGCCAGCTCACCACTAACCGGGACAGGGTCCGAGCAGTACTTC
NA	TRBD2	TRBV7-2	TRBJ2-3	CASSFLFGGARGDTQYF	TGTGCCAGCAGCTTCTTGTTCGGGGGGGCCCGGGGAGATACGCAGTATTTT
few	NA	TRBV6-1	TRBJ2-7	CASSVQQGSYEQYF	TGTGCCAGCAGTGTTCAGCAGGGCTCCTACGAGCAGTACTTC
NA	NA	TRBV7-3	TRBJ2-3	CASRGGSGSTDTQYF	TGTGCCAGCAGGGGGGGTAGCGGTAGCACAGATACGCAGTATTTT
NA	TRBD1	TRBV5-8	TRBJ1-2	CASSLYRGSYTF	TGTGCCAGCAGCCTATACAGGGGAAGCTACACCTTC
NA	NA	TRBV11-2	TRBJ1-2	CASSLNRNYGYTF	TGTGCCAGCAGCTTAAACAGAAACTATGGCTACACCTTC
large	TRBD1	TRBV23-1	TRBJ1-2	CATSRAGGGYGYTF	TGCGCCACCTCCCGGGCAGGGGGCGGGTATGGCTACACCTTC
NA	NA	TRBV30	TRBJ2-7	CAWSVHLRGEQYF	TGTGCCTGGAGTGTACATTTGAGGGGCGAGCAGTACTTC
medium-sized	TRBD2	TRBV25-1	TRBJ2-3	CASRGSGRTYTQYF	TGTGCCAGCAGAGGTAGCGGGAGGACCTATACGCAGTATTTT
medium-sized	TRBD2	TRBV5-1	TRBJ2-2	CASRRTSGTNTGELFF	TGCGCCAGCAGGCGGACTAGCGGGACGAACACCGGGGAGCTGTTTTTT
NA	TRBD1	TRBV19	TRBJ2-5	CASKGTATQEQETQYF	TGTGCCAGTAAAGGGACAGCAACCCAGGAGCAAGAGACCCAGTACTTC
NA	NA	TRBV7-2	TRBJ2-7	CASSYMVNSYEQYF	TGTGCCAGCAGTTATATGGTCAACTCCTACGAGCAGTACTTC
NA	NA	TRBV7-9	TRBJ1-3	CASSLSKAGNTIYF	TGTGCCAGCAGCTTATCCAAGGCTGGAAACACCATATATTTT
NA	NA	TRBV6-1	TRBJ2-7	CASSRSGEGQYF	TGTGCCAGCAGTCGATCGGGAGAAGGGCAGTACTTC
NA	TRBD2	TRBV19	TRBJ2-7	CASSTLAGPSYEQYF	TGTGCCAGTAGTACTTTAGCGGGTCCCTCCTACGAGCAGTACTTC
once	NA	TRBV5-4	TRBJ2-2	CASSLGRGKDGELFF	TGTGCCAGCAGCTTGGGTCGGGGTAAGGACGGGGAGCTGTTTTTT
NA	NA	TRBV2	TRBJ2-7	CASSALSYEQYF	TGTGCCAGCAGTGCCCTCTCCTACGAGCAGTACTTC
NA	TRBD1	TRBV10-3	TRBJ1-1	CASSGDRTGRPEAFF	TGTGCCAGCAGTGGAGACCGGACAGGGAGGCCTGAAGCTTTCTTT
once	TRBD2	TRBV19	TRBJ2-3	CASSITGLASRDTQYF	TGTGCCAGTAGTATTACGGGACTAGCATCACGAGATACGCAGTATTTT
NA	NA	TRBV6-1	TRBJ1-1	CASSRGGEAFF	TGTGCCAGCAGTAGGGGGGGCGAAGCTTTCTTT
medium-sized	NA	TRBV5-1	TRBJ2-7	CASSPPLTGAGEQYF	TGCGCCAGCAGCCCCCCCCTTACAGGAGCAGGCGAGCAGTACTTC